This T cell receptor beta chain emerged from a study of identical twins. TCRdb redid the calling of the 5' RACE reads with MiXCR, one entry per CDR3 protein. The data hold around 230,000 distinct CDR3 sequences, with roughly a tenth observed a single time. CDR3 length: 11 residues. Germline lookup yields CDR1 LGHNA and CDR2 YSLEER. The V gene lost 0 bases and the J gene lost 9 bases, with 5 bases spanning the gap. This receptor was taken from a woman younger than 35 in good health. This rearrangement joins TRBV4-3 to TRBJ2-5; D gene unclear. Sample: memory (CD45RO+) T cells sorted from blood. The CDR3 sequence: CASSQEQAQYF. For the CDR3, the DNA is TGCGCCAGCAGCCAAGAGCAAGCCCAGTACTTC.